These T cell receptor beta chains were read from a single sample in a study of cytomegalovirus exposure and HLA in healthy donors. Profiling relied on immunoSEQ multiplex PCR, and the TCRdb table lists in-frame clones only, not all of them. The sample yields 150,000 to 200,000 clones, roughly 80% seen once. The sample consisted of PBMCs. These receptors all come from a male donor in good health and CMV-seropositive. The CDR3 runs from the conserved cysteine through the conserved F or W. The D gene is left open where the match is weak. Size is omitted from some rows. Given values are once, few, many or a class for expanded clones.

J gene: TRBJ1-2; V gene: TRBV19; CDR3 length: 14; clone size: -; D gene: -; CDR3 DNA: TGTGCCAGTGCTTCCGCAGTCGTCAGCTATGGCTACACCTTC; CDR3 protein: CASASAVVSYGYTF
J gene: TRBJ1-1; V gene: TRBV28; CDR3 length: 12; clone size: -; D gene: TRBD1; CDR3 DNA: TGTGCCAGCAGGACCGGACAGGTGGGAGCTTTCTTT; CDR3 protein: CASRTGQVGAFF
J gene: TRBJ2-7; V gene: TRBV10-3; CDR3 length: 13; clone size: -; D gene: -; CDR3 DNA: TGTGCCATCAGTGGGGGAGCGACCTACGAGCAGTACTTC; CDR3 protein: CAISGGATYEQYF
J gene: TRBJ2-7; V gene: TRBV27; CDR3 length: 14; clone size: -; D gene: -; CDR3 DNA: TGTGCCAGCAGTTTTGGGGGGTCTCCCCACGAGCAGTACTTC; CDR3 protein: CASSFGGSPHEQYF
J gene: TRBJ1-5; V gene: TRBV7-2; CDR3 length: 15; clone size: -; D gene: TRBD1; CDR3 DNA: TGTGCCAGCAGGCGGGGGACAGGAGGAAATCAGCCCCAGCATTTT; CDR3 protein: CASRRGTGGNQPQHF
J gene: TRBJ2-1; V gene: TRBV6-6; CDR3 length: 14; clone size: -; D gene: TRBD1; CDR3 DNA: TGTGCCAGCAGTTACTCTCGGGACAGGGATGAGCAGTTCTTC; CDR3 protein: CASSYSRDRDEQFF
J gene: TRBJ1-2; V gene: TRBV28; CDR3 length: 14; clone size: -; D gene: -; CDR3 DNA: TGTGCCAGCAGTTTATGGGGCAGTAACTATGGCTACACCTTC; CDR3 protein: CASSLWGSNYGYTF
J gene: TRBJ2-7; V gene: TRBV27; CDR3 length: 15; clone size: -; D gene: TRBD2; CDR3 DNA: TGTGCCAGCAGTGCCTGGGGGACTAGTGGTTACGAGCAGTACTTC; CDR3 protein: CASSAWGTSGYEQYF
J gene: TRBJ1-2; V gene: TRBV18; CDR3 length: 17; clone size: -; D gene: -; CDR3 DNA: TGTGCCAGCTCACTAAAACTTCCCGGGGACAATAACTATGGCTACACCTTC; CDR3 protein: CASSLKLPGDNNYGYTF
J gene: TRBJ2-6; V gene: TRBV7-2; CDR3 length: 16; clone size: few; D gene: -; CDR3 DNA: TGTGCCAGCAGCTTCAACACGGGGGATGGGGCCAACGTCCTGACTTTC; CDR3 protein: CASSFNTGDGANVLTF
J gene: TRBJ1-1; V gene: TRBV30; CDR3 length: 15; clone size: -; D gene: -; CDR3 DNA: TGTGCCTGGAGTGTACGGTTAAGCGCGAACACTGAAGCTTTCTTT; CDR3 protein: CAWSVRLSANTEAFF
J gene: TRBJ2-7; V gene: TRBV11-1; CDR3 length: 19; clone size: -; D gene: -; CDR3 DNA: TGTGCCAGCAGCTTAGTTATTCTAGCCGAACTGAACCCCCCCTACGAGCAGTACTTC; CDR3 protein: CASSLVILAELNPPYEQYF
J gene: TRBJ1-2; V gene: TRBV27; CDR3 length: 14; clone size: few; D gene: TRBD1; CDR3 DNA: TGTGCCAGCAGTTTCGGACAGGCCACCTATGGCTACACCTTC; CDR3 protein: CASSFGQATYGYTF
J gene: TRBJ2-7; V gene: TRBV7-2; CDR3 length: 11; clone size: -; D gene: -; CDR3 DNA: TGTGCCAGCAGAAAGGGGTACGAGCAGTACTTC; CDR3 protein: CASRKGYEQYF
J gene: TRBJ2-2; V gene: TRBV27; CDR3 length: 13; clone size: -; D gene: -; CDR3 DNA: TGTGCCAGCAGATCTAATTTGGTCGGGGAGCTGTTTTTT; CDR3 protein: CASRSNLVGELFF
J gene: TRBJ2-2; V gene: TRBV7-9; CDR3 length: 14; clone size: -; D gene: -; CDR3 DNA: TGTGCCAGCAGCTCCTCCGGGAACACCGGGGAGCTGTTTTTT; CDR3 protein: CASSSSGNTGELFF
J gene: TRBJ1-1; V gene: TRBV4-3; CDR3 length: 14; clone size: -; D gene: TRBD1; CDR3 DNA: TGCGCCAGCAGTCGACAGGGGTTGGGGACTGAAGCTTTCTTT; CDR3 protein: CASSRQGLGTEAFF
J gene: TRBJ1-5; V gene: TRBV7-2; CDR3 length: 16; clone size: once; D gene: -; CDR3 DNA: TGTGCCAGCAGCTATAGTACCGGGTCGGGCAATCAGCCCCAGCATTTT; CDR3 protein: CASSYSTGSGNQPQHF
J gene: TRBJ1-1; V gene: TRBV11-2; CDR3 length: 16; clone size: once; D gene: -; CDR3 DNA: TGTGCCAGCAGCTTACAAAGGCGAACAGCGAACACTGAAGCTTTCTTT; CDR3 protein: CASSLQRRTANTEAFF
J gene: TRBJ1-1; V gene: TRBV28; CDR3 length: 13; clone size: -; D gene: -; CDR3 DNA: TGTGCCAGCAGCATTCCCGGGAACACTGAAGCTTTCTTT; CDR3 protein: CASSIPGNTEAFF
J gene: TRBJ2-6; V gene: TRBV2; CDR3 length: 15; clone size: -; D gene: -; CDR3 DNA: TGTGCCAGCAGTGAAAGAGAGACTGGGGCCAACGTCCTGACTTTC; CDR3 protein: CASSERETGANVLTF
J gene: TRBJ2-7; V gene: TRBV5-5; CDR3 length: 15; clone size: -; D gene: TRBD1; CDR3 DNA: TGTGCCAGCAGCCGACAGGGCATAAGGTCCTACGAGCAGTACTTC; CDR3 protein: CASSRQGIRSYEQYF
J gene: TRBJ2-7; V gene: TRBV6-5; CDR3 length: 12; clone size: -; D gene: TRBD1; CDR3 DNA: TGTGCCACCACCGACAGGGCCTACGAGCAGTACTTC; CDR3 protein: CATTDRAYEQYF
J gene: TRBJ2-1; V gene: TRBV28; CDR3 length: 15; clone size: -; D gene: -; CDR3 DNA: TGTGCCAGCAGAGCAGACAGCTACTCCTACAATGAGCAGTTCTTC; CDR3 protein: CASRADSYSYNEQFF
J gene: TRBJ2-7; V gene: TRBV5-1; CDR3 length: 14; clone size: -; D gene: TRBD1; CDR3 DNA: TGCGCCAGCAGCTTAACAGGGGCCTCCTACGAGCAGTACTTC; CDR3 protein: CASSLTGASYEQYF
J gene: TRBJ1-1; V gene: TRBV7-9; CDR3 length: 13; clone size: -; D gene: -; CDR3 DNA: TGTGCCAGCAGCTTAGAGGGACTCACTGAAGCTTTCTTT; CDR3 protein: CASSLEGLTEAFF
J gene: TRBJ2-2; V gene: TRBV5-6; CDR3 length: 14; clone size: -; D gene: -; CDR3 DNA: TGTGCCAGCAGCGGCGCGGGTATCACCGGGGAGCTGTTTTTT; CDR3 protein: CASSGAGITGELFF
J gene: TRBJ2-2; V gene: TRBV7-9; CDR3 length: 15; clone size: -; D gene: TRBD1; CDR3 DNA: TGTGCCAGCTCAAGGACAGGGGGCATCACCGGGGAGCTGTTTTTT; CDR3 protein: CASSRTGGITGELFF
J gene: TRBJ2-2; V gene: TRBV5-8; CDR3 length: 16; clone size: once; D gene: TRBD2; CDR3 DNA: TGTGCCAGCAGCCCGGGACTAGCACTGAACACCGGGGAGCTGTTTTTT; CDR3 protein: CASSPGLALNTGELFF
J gene: TRBJ2-1; V gene: TRBV18; CDR3 length: 15; clone size: few; D gene: TRBD2; CDR3 DNA: TGTGCCAGCTCACCACAGGCTAGCGGGGGCAATGAGCAGTTCTTC; CDR3 protein: CASSPQASGGNEQFF
J gene: TRBJ2-1; V gene: TRBV2; CDR3 length: 19; clone size: -; D gene: -; CDR3 DNA: TGTGCCAGCAGTGAAAAGGTTTCTAGCGCCAAAAGCTCCTACAATGAGCAGTTCTTC; CDR3 protein: CASSEKVSSAKSSYNEQFF
J gene: TRBJ2-2; V gene: TRBV9; CDR3 length: 15; clone size: -; D gene: -; CDR3 DNA: TGTGCCAGCAGCCCAGAAGGGTCAGGGCCCGGGGAGCTGTTTTTT; CDR3 protein: CASSPEGSGPGELFF
J gene: TRBJ2-7; V gene: TRBV28; CDR3 length: 16; clone size: -; D gene: -; CDR3 DNA: TGTGCCAGCAGTCCCCACCCCACCGGCGGAGGATACGAGCAGTACTTC; CDR3 protein: CASSPHPTGGGYEQYF
J gene: TRBJ2-1; V gene: TRBV5-1; CDR3 length: 13; clone size: -; D gene: -; CDR3 DNA: TGCGCCAGCAGCTTGGCTAGTTACAATGAGCAGTTCTTC; CDR3 protein: CASSLASYNEQFF
J gene: TRBJ2-1; V gene: TRBV4-3; CDR3 length: 12; clone size: -; D gene: -; CDR3 DNA: TGCGCCAGCAGCCAAGCATACAATGAGCAGTTCTTC; CDR3 protein: CASSQAYNEQFF
J gene: TRBJ2-1; V gene: TRBV5-1; CDR3 length: 15; clone size: -; D gene: TRBD2; CDR3 DNA: TGCGCCAGCAGCATACTAGCGGGAGGGAACAATGAGCAGTTCTTC; CDR3 protein: CASSILAGGNNEQFF